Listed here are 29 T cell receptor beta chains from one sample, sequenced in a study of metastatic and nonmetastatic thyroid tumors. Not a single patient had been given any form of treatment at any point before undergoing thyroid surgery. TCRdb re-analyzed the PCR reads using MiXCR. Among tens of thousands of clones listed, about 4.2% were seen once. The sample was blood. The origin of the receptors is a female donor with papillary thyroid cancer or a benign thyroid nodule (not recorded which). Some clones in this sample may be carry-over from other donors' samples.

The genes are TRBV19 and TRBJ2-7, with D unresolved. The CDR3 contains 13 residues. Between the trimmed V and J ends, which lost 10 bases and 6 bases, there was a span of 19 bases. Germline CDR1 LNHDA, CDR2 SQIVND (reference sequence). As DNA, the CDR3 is TGTGCCACCCTCGCAGGCGGCACGGCCGAGCAGTACTTC. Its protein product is CATLAGGTAEQYF.

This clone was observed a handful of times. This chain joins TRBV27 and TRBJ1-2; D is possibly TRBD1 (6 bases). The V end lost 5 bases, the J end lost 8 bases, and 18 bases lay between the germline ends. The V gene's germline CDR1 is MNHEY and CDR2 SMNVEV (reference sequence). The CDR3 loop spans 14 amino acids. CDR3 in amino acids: CASSPSGANFGYTF. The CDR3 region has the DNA TGTGCCAGCAGTCCCTCGGGGGCGAATTTCGGCTACACCTTC.

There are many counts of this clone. CDR3 in amino acids: CASSETGATDTQYF. DNA for the CDR3: TGTGCCAGCAGTGAGACAGGGGCCACAGATACGCAGTATTTT. The chain couples TRBV6-4 to TRBJ2-3; 8 nucleotides line up with TRBD1. Germline loops: CDR1 MRHNA, CDR2 SNTAGT. With 3 bases clipped from V and 2 bases from J, the junction kept 1 base outside the gene matches. This CDR3 region has 14 residues.

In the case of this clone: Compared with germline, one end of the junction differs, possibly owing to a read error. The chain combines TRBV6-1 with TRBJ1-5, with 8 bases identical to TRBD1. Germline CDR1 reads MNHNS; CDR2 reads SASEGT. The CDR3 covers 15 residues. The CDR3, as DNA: TGTGCCAGCAAACCTAGTTCAGGGGGCTATCAGCCCAAGAATTTT. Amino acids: CASKPSSGGYQPKNF.

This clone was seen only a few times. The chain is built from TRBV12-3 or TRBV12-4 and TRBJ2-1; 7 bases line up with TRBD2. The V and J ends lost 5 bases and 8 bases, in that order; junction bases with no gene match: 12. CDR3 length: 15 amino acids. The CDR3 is CASSDELASGYEQFF. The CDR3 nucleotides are TGTGCCAGCAGTGACGAACTAGCGAGCGGGTATGAGCAGTTCTTC.

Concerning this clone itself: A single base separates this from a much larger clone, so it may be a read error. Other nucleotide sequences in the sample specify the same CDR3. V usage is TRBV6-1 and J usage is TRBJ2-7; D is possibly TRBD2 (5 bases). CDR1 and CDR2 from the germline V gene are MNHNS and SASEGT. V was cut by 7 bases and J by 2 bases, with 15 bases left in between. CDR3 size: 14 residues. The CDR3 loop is CASTPLAGAYEQYF. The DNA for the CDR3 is TGTGCCAGCACACCGCTTGCGGGTGCCTACGAGCAGTACTTC.

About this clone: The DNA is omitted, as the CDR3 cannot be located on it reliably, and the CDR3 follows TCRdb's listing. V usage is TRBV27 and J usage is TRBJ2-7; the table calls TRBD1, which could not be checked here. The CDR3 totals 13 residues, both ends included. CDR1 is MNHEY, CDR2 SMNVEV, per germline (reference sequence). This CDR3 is CASSFGPGREQYF.

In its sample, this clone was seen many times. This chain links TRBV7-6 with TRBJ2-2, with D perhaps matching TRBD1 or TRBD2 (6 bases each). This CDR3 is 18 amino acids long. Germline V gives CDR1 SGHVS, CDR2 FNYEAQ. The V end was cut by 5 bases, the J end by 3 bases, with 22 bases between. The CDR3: CASSPRPGGPGDTGELFF. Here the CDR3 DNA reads TGTGCCAGCAGCCCTCGACCCGGGGGCCCTGGGGACACCGGGGAGCTGTTTTTT.

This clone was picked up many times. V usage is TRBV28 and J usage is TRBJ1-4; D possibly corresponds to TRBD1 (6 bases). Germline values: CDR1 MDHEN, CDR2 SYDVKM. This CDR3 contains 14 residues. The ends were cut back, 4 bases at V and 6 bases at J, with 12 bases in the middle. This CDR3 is CASSYQGSDEKLFF. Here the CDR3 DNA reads TGTGCCAGCAGTTATCAGGGGTCAGATGAAAAACTGTTTTTT.

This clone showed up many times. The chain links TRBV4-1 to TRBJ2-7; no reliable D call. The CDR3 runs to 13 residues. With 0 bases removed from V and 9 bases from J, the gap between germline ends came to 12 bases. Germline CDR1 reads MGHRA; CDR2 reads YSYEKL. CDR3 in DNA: TGCGCCAGCAGCCAAGATAATCGCCCCCCGCAGTACTTC. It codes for CASSQDNRPPQYF.

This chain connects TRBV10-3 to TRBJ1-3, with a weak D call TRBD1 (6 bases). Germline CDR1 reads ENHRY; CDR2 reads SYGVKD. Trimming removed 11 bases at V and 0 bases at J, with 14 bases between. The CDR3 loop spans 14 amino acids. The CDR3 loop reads CAETGTISGNTIYF. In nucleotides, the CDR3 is TGTGCCGAAACCGGGACAATCTCTGGAAACACCATATATTTT.

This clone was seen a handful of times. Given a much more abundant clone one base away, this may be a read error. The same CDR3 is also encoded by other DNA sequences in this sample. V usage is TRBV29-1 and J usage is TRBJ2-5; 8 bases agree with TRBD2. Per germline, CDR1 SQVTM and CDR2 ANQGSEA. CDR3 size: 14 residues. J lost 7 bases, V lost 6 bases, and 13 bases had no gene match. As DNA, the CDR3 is TGCAGCGTACACCGAAGGGACGGGAGGGGGACCCAGTACTTC. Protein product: CSVHRRDGRGTQYF.

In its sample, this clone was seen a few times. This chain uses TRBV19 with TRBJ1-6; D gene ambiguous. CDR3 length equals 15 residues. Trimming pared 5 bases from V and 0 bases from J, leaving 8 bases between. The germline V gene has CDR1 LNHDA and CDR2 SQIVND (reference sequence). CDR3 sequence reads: CASSLGSSYNSPLHF. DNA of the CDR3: TGTGCCAGTAGTCTTGGGAGCTCCTATAATTCACCCCTCCACTTT. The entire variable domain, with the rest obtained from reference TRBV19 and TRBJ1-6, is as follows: DGGITQSPKYLFRKEGQNVTLSCEQNLNHDAMYWYRQDPGQGLRLIYYSQIVNDFQKGDIAEGYSVSREKKESFPLTVTSAQKNPTAFYLCASSLGSSYNSPLHFGNGTRLTVT.

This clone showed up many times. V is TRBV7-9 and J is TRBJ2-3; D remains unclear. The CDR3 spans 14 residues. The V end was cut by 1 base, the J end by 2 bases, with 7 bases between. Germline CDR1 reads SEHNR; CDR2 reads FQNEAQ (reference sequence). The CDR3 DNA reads TGTGCCAGCAGCTTAGACGGAACCACAGATACGCAGTATTTT. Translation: CASSLDGTTDTQYF.

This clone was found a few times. The CDR3 here is CASSLGANTEAFF. CDR3 sequence (DNA): TGTGCCAGCAGCCTGGGGGCAAACACTGAAGCTTTCTTT. The rearrangement joins TRBV7-9 to TRBJ1-1; D may be TRBD1 (6 bases). CDR1 and CDR2 (germline): SEHNR, FQNEAQ (reference sequence). The V and J ends lost 5 bases and 2 bases respectively, with 9 bases between them. The CDR3 runs 13 residues.

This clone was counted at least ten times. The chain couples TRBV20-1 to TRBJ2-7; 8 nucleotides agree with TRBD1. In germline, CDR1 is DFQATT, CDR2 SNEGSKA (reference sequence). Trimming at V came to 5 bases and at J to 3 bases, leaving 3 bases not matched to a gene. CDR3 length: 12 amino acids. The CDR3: CSADTGGYEQYF. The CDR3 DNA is TGCAGTGCTGATACAGGGGGCTACGAGCAGTACTTC.

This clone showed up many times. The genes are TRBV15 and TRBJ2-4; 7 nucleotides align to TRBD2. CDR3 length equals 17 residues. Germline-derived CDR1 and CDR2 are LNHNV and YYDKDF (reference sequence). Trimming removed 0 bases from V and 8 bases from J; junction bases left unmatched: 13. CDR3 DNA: TGTGCCACCAGCAGAGATGGGGGGGTGCGGGGGAGAGACATTCAGTACTTC. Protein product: CATSRDGGVRGRDIQYF.

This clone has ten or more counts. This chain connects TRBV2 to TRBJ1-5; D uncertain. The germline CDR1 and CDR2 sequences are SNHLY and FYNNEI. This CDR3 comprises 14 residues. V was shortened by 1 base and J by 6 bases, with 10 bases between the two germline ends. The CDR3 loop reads CASSEVRGGQPQHF. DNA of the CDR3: TGTGCCAGCAGTGAAGTCCGGGGAGGTCAGCCCCAGCATTTT.

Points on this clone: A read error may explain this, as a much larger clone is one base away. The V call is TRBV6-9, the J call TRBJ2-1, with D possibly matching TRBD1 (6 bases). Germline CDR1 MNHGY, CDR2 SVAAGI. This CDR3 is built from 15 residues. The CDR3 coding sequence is TGTGCGAGCAGTTCCAGGGACACCCCAGGAAATGAGCAGTTCTTC. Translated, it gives CASSSRDTPGNEQFF.

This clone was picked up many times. The CDR3 DNA follows: TGTGCCAGCAGTTACTCGCGGGACAGGGGGGACACCATATATTTT. It encodes CASSYSRDRGDTIYF. The V call is TRBV6-6, the J call TRBJ1-3; 11 nucleotides align to TRBD1. Germline assignment: CDR1 MNHNY and CDR2 SVGAGI (reference sequence). The CDR3 spans 15 residues. V lost 0 bases, J lost 8 bases, and 3 bases stayed unmatched.

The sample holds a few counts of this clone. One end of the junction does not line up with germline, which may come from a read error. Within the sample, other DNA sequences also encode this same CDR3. DNA for the CDR3: TGTGCCAGTAGTTTGGGACAGGGCTACGAGCAATACTTC. Amino acids: CASSLGQGYEQYF. This rearrangement joins TRBV12-3 or TRBV12-4 to TRBJ2-7, with TRBD1 identical over 9 bases. The CDR3 is 13 amino acids.

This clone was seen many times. In nucleotides, the CDR3 is TGTGCCAGCAGCTTAGTTTGGGGACAGTCGTCCGAGCAGTACTTC. Encoded protein: CASSLVWGQSSEQYF. The genes are TRBV7-2 and TRBJ2-7, with TRBD1 matching over 7 bases. The junction had 9 bases not matched to a gene; V was cut back by 1 base and J by 6 bases. Per the germline V gene, CDR1 is SGHTA and CDR2 is FQGNSA. The CDR3 covers 15 residues.

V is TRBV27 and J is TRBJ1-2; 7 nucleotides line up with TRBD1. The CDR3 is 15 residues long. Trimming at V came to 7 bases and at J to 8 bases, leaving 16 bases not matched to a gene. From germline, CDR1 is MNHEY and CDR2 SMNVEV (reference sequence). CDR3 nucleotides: TGTGCCAGCATTGCGGGACAGCCCTGGGAGGAGGGCTACACCTTC. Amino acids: CASIAGQPWEEGYTF.

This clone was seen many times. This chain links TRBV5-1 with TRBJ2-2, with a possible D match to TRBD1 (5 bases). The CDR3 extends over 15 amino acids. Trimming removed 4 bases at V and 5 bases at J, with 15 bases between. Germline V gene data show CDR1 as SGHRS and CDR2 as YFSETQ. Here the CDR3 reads CASSQRTLGTGELFF. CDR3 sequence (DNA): TGCGCCAGCAGCCAGAGGACACTGGGTACCGGGGAGCTGTTTTTT.

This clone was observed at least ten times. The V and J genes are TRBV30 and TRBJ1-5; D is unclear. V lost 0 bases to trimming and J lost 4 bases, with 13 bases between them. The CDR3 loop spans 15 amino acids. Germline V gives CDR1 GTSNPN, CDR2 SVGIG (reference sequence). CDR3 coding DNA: TGTGCCTGGAGTGTATCGGGCATCACGAATCAGCCCCAGCATTTT. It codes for CAWSVSGITNQPQHF.

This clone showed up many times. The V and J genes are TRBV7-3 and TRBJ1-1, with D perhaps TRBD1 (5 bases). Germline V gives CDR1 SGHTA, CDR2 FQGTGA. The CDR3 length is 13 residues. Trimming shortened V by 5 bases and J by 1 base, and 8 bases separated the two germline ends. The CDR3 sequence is CASSLQENTEAFF. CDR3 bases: TGTGCCAGCAGCCTACAGGAGAACACTGAAGCTTTCTTT.

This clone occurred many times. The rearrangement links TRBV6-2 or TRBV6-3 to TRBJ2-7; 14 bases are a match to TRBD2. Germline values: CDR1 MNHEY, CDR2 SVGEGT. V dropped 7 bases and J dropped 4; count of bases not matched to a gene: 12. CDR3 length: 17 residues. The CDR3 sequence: CASTRETGTSGGYEQYF. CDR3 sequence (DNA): TGTGCCAGCACCCGGGAAACCGGGACTAGCGGGGGTTACGAGCAGTACTTC.

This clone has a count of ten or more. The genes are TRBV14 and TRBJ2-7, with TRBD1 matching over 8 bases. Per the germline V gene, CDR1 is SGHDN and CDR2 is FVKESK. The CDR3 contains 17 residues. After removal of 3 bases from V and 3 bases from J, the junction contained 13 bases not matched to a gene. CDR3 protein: CASSHSYPGQVGYEQYF. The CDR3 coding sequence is TGTGCCAGCAGCCATTCTTATCCGGGACAGGTTGGCTACGAGCAGTACTTC.

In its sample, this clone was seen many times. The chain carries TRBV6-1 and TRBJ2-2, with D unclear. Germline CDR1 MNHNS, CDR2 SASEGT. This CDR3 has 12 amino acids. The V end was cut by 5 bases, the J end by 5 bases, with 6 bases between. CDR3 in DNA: TGTGCCAGCAGTTCTAGAACCGGGGAGCTGTTTTTT. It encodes CASSSRTGELFF.